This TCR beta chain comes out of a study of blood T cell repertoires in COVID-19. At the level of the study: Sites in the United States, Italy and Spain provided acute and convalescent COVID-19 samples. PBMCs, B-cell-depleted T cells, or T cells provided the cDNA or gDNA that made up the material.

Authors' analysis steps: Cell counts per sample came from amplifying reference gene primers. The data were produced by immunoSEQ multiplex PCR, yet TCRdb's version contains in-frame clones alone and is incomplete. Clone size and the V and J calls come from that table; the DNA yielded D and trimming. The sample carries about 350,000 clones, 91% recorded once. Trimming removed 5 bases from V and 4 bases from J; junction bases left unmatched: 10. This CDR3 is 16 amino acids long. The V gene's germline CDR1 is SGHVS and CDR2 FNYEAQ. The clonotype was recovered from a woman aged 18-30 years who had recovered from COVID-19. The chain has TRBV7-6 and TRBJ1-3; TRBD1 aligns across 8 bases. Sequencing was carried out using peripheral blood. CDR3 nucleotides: TGTGCCAGCAGCGTAAACAGGGGGGCGTACGGAAACACCATATATTTT. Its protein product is CASSVNRGAYGNTIYF.